Following are 6 T cell receptor beta chains from one sample sequenced in a study of OX40 agonist ivuxolimab in advanced cancers. Measured with immunoSEQ multiplex PCR; TCRdb has only the in-frame clones, and not every one. The table lists about 79,000 clones, roughly 80% of them singletons. The sequencing here drew on CD4+ or CD8+ T cells sorted from blood, taken in a trial of the OX40 agonist ivuxolimab. The receptors come from an adult with an advanced solid tumor such as melanoma, head and neck, liver or kidney cancer.

This clone has a handful of counts. The V call is TRBV18, the J call TRBJ1-1; D unresolved. Trimming removed 2 bases at V and 2 bases at J, with 6 bases between. The CDR3 consists of 13 residues. Per germline, CDR1 KGHSH and CDR2 LQKENI. CDR3 sequence: CASSPDVNTEAFF. The CDR3 nucleotides read TGTGCCAGCTCACCAGACGTAAACACTGAAGCTTTCTTT.

V usage is TRBV1 and J usage is TRBJ2-1; the tabulated D call, TRBD2, remains unverified against the DNA. TRBV1 represents a pseudogene. This CDR3 spans 12 amino acids. The CDR3 loop is CTSPPGDNEQFF. The CDR3 region has the DNA TGCACCAGTCCCCCGGGGGACAATGAGCAGTTCTTC.

The chain couples TRBV5-1 to TRBJ2-3, with D perhaps TRBD1 (5 bases). Deletions cut 0 bases from V and 6 bases from J, with 17 bases between. Germline CDR1 and CDR2: SGHRS and YFSETQ. The length of the CDR3 is 16 residues. In nucleotides, the CDR3 is TGCGCCAGCAGCTTGGATTGGACATTGGCCCGGGATACGCAGTATTTT. Amino acid sequence: CASSLDWTLARDTQYF.

V is TRBV6-6 and J is TRBJ2-6; 7 bases agree with TRBD1. The V gene's germline CDR1 is MNHNY and CDR2 SVGAGI (reference sequence). The CDR3 has 15 residues. The trim removed 7 bases at V and 2 bases at J, leaving 5 bases unmatched. CDR3 in amino acids: CASIVDRAGANVLTF. CDR3 bases: TGTGCCAGCATCGTAGACAGGGCTGGGGCCAACGTCCTGACTTTC.

The chain couples TRBV2 to TRBJ1-2; no definite D call. This CDR3 spans 17 amino acids. Germline CDR1 and CDR2: SNHLY and FYNNEI. V gave up 2 bases and J gave up 4 bases, with 20 bases separating them. CDR3 coding DNA: TGTGCCAGCAGTGAAAACTCGGCGCAGGTCTCGACCTATGGCTACACCTTC. Translating gives CASSENSAQVSTYGYTF.

The chain employs TRBV30 and TRBJ1-2, with TRBD1 matching 9 bases. The length of the CDR3 is 14 residues. CDR1 GTSNPN and CDR2 SVGIG come from the germline V gene (reference sequence). Losses at the gene ends were 4 bases for V and 3 bases for J; bases not matched to a gene: 6. In DNA form, the CDR3 reads TGTGCCTGGACCGGGACAGGGCAGGACTATGGCTACACCTTC. It yields the protein CAWTGTGQDYGYTF. The variable domain in full, with the rest retrieved from reference TRBV30 and TRBJ1-2, is SQTIHQWPATLVQPVGSPLSLECTVEGTSNPNLYWYRQAAGRGLQLLFYSVGIGQISSEVPQNLSASRPQDRQFILSSKKLLLSDSGFYLCAWTGTGQDYGYTFGSGTRLTVV.